These 8 T cell receptor beta chains originate from one sample sequenced in a study of T cells in localized non-small cell lung cancer. The method was immunoSEQ multiplex PCR; TCRdb's version includes in-frame clones alone and lacks a portion of them. Of about 60,000 clones detected, 85% to 90% appear once; the ten largest clones hold almost 2%. Sequencing was performed on peripheral blood, taken before any cancer treatment. All receptors derive from a woman aged 40 to 75 with stage I lung adenocarcinoma.

The chain carries TRBV7-2 and TRBJ2-7; D gene uncertain. The germline V gene encodes CDR1 SGHTA and CDR2 FQGNSA. The CDR3 contains 13 residues. The germline V and J ends were trimmed by 0 bases and 2 bases, with 5 bases remaining between them. CDR3 nucleotide sequence: TGTGCCAGCAGCTTAGCACCCGCCTACGAGCAGTACTTC. This gives the protein CASSLAPAYEQYF. Full variable domain (outside the CDR3, taken from reference TRBV7-2 and TRBJ2-7): GAGVSQSPSNKVTEKGKDVELRCDPISGHTALYWYRQSLGQGLEFLIYFQGNSAPDKSGLPSDRFSAERTGGSVSTLTIQRTQQEDSAVYLCASSLAPAYEQYFGPGTRLTVT.

In this sample, this clone turned up a few times. The CDR3 here is CASSSFYMNTEAFF. CDR3 nucleotide sequence: TGTGCCAGCAGCTCCTTCTACATGAACACTGAAGCTTTCTTT. V is TRBV5-8 and J is TRBJ1-1, with D hard to call. CDR1 and CDR2 from the germline V gene are SGHTS and YDEGEE. This CDR3 has 14 residues. Trimming left V 3 bases short and J 0 bases short, with 9 bases between.

The rearrangement uses TRBV11-3 and TRBJ2-3; 7 positions agree with TRBD1. V dropped 1 base and J dropped 4; count of bases not matched to a gene: 5. CDR3 size: 15 residues. Germline CDR1 is SGHNT and CDR2 is YENEEA. The CDR3: CASSLGAGGPDTQYF. The CDR3 nucleotides are TGTGCCAGCAGCTTAGGGGCAGGGGGACCAGATACGCAGTATTTT.

V gene TRBV19 combines with J gene TRBJ2-2, with 12 bases identical to TRBD2. V shed 3 bases and J 7 bases; nucleotides not matched to a gene: 9. Germline V gene sequence: CDR1 LNHDA, CDR2 SQIVND (reference sequence). There are 17 residues in the CDR3. Written as DNA, the CDR3 is TGTGCCAGTAGTATTAAGGCTAGCGGGAGGGCAGACGGGGAGCTGTTTTTT. Translation: CASSIKASGRADGELFF.

V and J are TRBV6-6 and TRBJ2-3, with TRBD2 as a possible D gene (6 bases). V was pared by 7 bases and J by 0 bases, with 14 bases between. The germline V gene encodes CDR1 MNHNY and CDR2 SVGAGI (reference sequence). The CDR3 covers 15 residues. This chain's CDR3 is CASTGEASSTDTQYF. The CDR3 region has the DNA TGTGCCAGCACCGGGGAGGCTTCTAGCACAGATACGCAGTATTTT.

The chain is built from TRBV2 and TRBJ1-2, with 9 bases aligning to TRBD1. Germline loops: CDR1 SNHLY, CDR2 FYNNEI. V trimming: 6 bases; J trimming: 6 bases; junction bases outside the gene matches: 5. The CDR3 runs 13 residues. The CDR3 DNA reads TGTGCCAGCAGCGAACGGGACAGGGATGGCTACACCTTC. This gives the protein CASSERDRDGYTF.

The chain recombines TRBV6-5 with TRBJ1-1; tentative D call: TRBD1 (5 bases). Germline loops: CDR1 MNHEY, CDR2 SVGAGI. This CDR3 region has 14 residues. Trimming stripped 6 bases from V and 4 bases from J, with 15 bases between. CDR3 sequence (DNA): TGTGCCAGCAGGAGTACGCAGGGATCCACTGAAGCTTTCTTT. The encoded protein is CASRSTQGSTEAFF.

The chain couples TRBV9 to TRBJ2-7, with D unresolved. The CDR3 length is 18 residues. Germline CDR1 is SGDLS and CDR2 is YYNGEE. Trimming pared 0 bases from V and 1 base from J, leaving 20 bases between. The DNA for the CDR3 is TGTGCCAGCAGCGTAGCTACGAGCTATCCAGTATTATCCTACGAGCAGTACTTC. It codes for CASSVATSYPVLSYEQYF. Combining the CDR3 with reference TRBV9 and TRBJ2-7 gives the whole variable domain DSGVTQTPKHLITATGQRVTLRCSPRSGDLSVYWYQQSLDQGLQFLIQYYNGEERAKGNILERFSAQQFPDLHSELNLSSLELGDSALYFCASSVATSYPVLSYEQYFGPGTRLTVT.